This entry features one TCR beta chain sequence. The trim removed 0 bases at V and 8 bases at J, leaving 3 bases unmatched. The CDR3 has 16 residues. CDR1 and CDR2 (germline): ENHRY, SYGVKD. Source study methods: Counts of nucleated cells, estimated from reference gene primer amplification, were obtained. Data came from immunoSEQ multiplex PCR; TCRdb stores just in-frame clones and leaves some out. The V and J calls and clone size are taken from that table; D and trimming were inferred from the DNA. The sample shows about 270,000 clones, 85% to 90% of them seen only once. The data derive from a study of blood T cell repertoires in COVID-19. Looking at the study overall: The United States, Italy and Spain were the sources of the acute and convalescent COVID-19 samples.

Allocation to cohorts depended on clinical history reported by the participants. The sample was PBMCs or T cells enriched from blood (not recorded which). This clonotype was obtained from a woman aged 55-70 years who had recovered from COVID-19. This sequence joins TRBV10-3 and TRBJ2-2, with TRBD2 matching 13 bases. Written as DNA, the CDR3 is TGTGCCATCAGTGAGTCCCGGACTAGCGGGAGTGGGGAGCTGTTTTTT. This encodes CAISESRTSGSGELFF.